What follows are 4 T cell receptor beta chains derived from one specimen sequenced in a study of cytomegalovirus exposure and HLA in healthy donors. Amplification used 60 Vbeta primers and 13 Jbeta primers. Measured with immunoSEQ multiplex PCR; TCRdb has only the in-frame clones, and not every one. This sample yields about 76,000 clones, of which 65% to 85% are seen a single time; 4.9% belongs to the top ten. Sequencing was done on a sample of PBMCs. These receptors were collected from a man aged 60 to 75 in good health and CMV-seropositive.

This clone appeared a few times. One junction end does not reproduce the germline sequence, and a read error may be involved. The rearrangement uses TRBV7-9 and TRBJ1-1, with D unclear. CDR3 size: 13 residues. Per germline, CDR1 SEHNR and CDR2 FQNEAQ (reference sequence). CDR3 in DNA: TGTTCCAGCAGCCCCGGGGAGGCCACTGAAGCTTTCTTT. This encodes CSSSPGEATEAFF.

CDR3 region: CASSDHPTRRWEQYF. DNA of the CDR3: TGTGCCAGCAGTGACCACCCGACCCGGAGATGGGAGCAGTACTTC. This chain uses TRBV28 with TRBJ2-7; D is uncertain. V was shortened by 5 bases and J by 7 bases, with 21 bases between the two germline ends. Germline V gives CDR1 MDHEN, CDR2 SYDVKM. The CDR3 extends over 15 amino acids.

The V call is TRBV5-5, the J call TRBJ2-3; 8 bases align to TRBD2. This CDR3 has 14 amino acids. Unmatched junction bases numbered 9, after V lost 7 bases and J lost 5 bases. The V gene's germline CDR1 is SGHKS and CDR2 YYEKEE (reference sequence). The CDR3 nucleotides are TGTGCCAGCCTAACGGGGGGGGCGGGAGATACGCAGTATTTT. Its protein product is CASLTGGAGDTQYF.

The chain combines TRBV29-1 with TRBJ2-5; 11 bases are a match to TRBD2. CDR1 and CDR2 from the germline V gene are SQVTM and ANQGSEA. J was trimmed by 0 bases and V by 7 bases; bases with no gene match: 4. The CDR3 is made up of 14 amino acids. The CDR3 is CSARLAGNQETQYF. The CDR3 nucleotides are TGCAGCGCCAGACTAGCGGGAAACCAAGAGACCCAGTACTTC.